These 10 T cell receptor beta chains share one sample of origin, sequenced in a study of radiotherapy plus CTLA-4 blockade in lung cancer. Profiled with immunoSEQ multiplex PCR; TCRdb holds only in-frame clones, not every one. The profile shows roughly 90,000 clones, about 90% of them singletons. The sequenced sample was peripheral blood, obtained from a patient treated with radiotherapy plus ipilimumab. The source is a human donor with non-small cell lung cancer that progressed on radiotherapy plus ipilimumab.

The genes are TRBV11-3 and TRBJ2-2; tentatively, D is TRBD2 (5 bases). The germline gives CDR1 SGHNT, CDR2 YENEEA. The ends were cut back, 3 bases at V and 5 bases at J, with 22 bases in the middle. The CDR3 consists of 18 residues. The CDR3: CASSFLPPDSDGTGELFF. The DNA for the CDR3 is TGTGCCAGCAGCTTCCTACCCCCGGACTCGGATGGGACCGGGGAGCTGTTTTTT.

This clone came up a few times. The chain recombines TRBV15 with TRBJ1-4; 9 nucleotides match TRBD1. The germline V gene encodes CDR1 LNHNV and CDR2 YYDKDF (reference sequence). V lost 2 bases and J lost 4; bases outside the gene matches: 17. There are 20 residues in the CDR3. The CDR3 here is CATSRHYSGTGKYGNEKLFF. DNA for the CDR3: TGTGCCACCAGCAGACACTATTCCGGGACAGGGAAGTACGGTAATGAAAAACTGTTTTTT.

This clone came up a few times. The V and J genes are TRBV7-9 and TRBJ1-2; a weak D match, TRBD1 (5 bases). V lost 5 bases, J lost 5 bases, and 18 bases lay in between. Germline V CDR1 and CDR2: SEHNR, FQNEAQ (reference sequence). This CDR3 is 15 amino acids long. The CDR3 is CASSGIRQGGYGYTF. CDR3 bases: TGTGCCAGCAGCGGGATTCGGCAGGGCGGTTATGGCTACACCTTC.

The V call is TRBV10-2, the J call TRBJ2-3, with 8 bases identical to TRBD2. Per the germline V gene, CDR1 is WSHSY and CDR2 is SAAADI. The J segment lost 2 bases and the V segment lost 4 bases, leaving 5 bases of the junction unmatched. This CDR3 contains 15 residues. The CDR3 sequence: CASSARAGVTDTQYF. CDR3 in DNA: TGCGCCAGCAGTGCGCGAGCGGGGGTCACAGATACGCAGTATTTT.

The chain combines TRBV15 with TRBJ2-3; 7 bases are shared with TRBD2. CDR3 length: 14 amino acids. The V gene end was trimmed by 5 bases and the J gene end by 3 bases; junction bases not matched to a gene: 5. Looked up from germline, CDR1 is LNHNV and CDR2 is YYDKDF (reference sequence). The DNA of the CDR3 is TGTGCCACCAGCCAGGGACTAAGGACAGATACGCAGTATTTT. Protein product: CATSQGLRTDTQYF.

The genes are TRBV6-5 and TRBJ1-1; 7 nucleotides line up with TRBD1. The V and J ends lost 6 bases and 6 bases, in that order; junction bases with no gene match: 4. This CDR3 is built from 12 residues. CDR1 and CDR2 (germline): MNHEY, SVGAGI. The CDR3 here is CASRPTGAEAFF. CDR3 nucleotides: TGTGCCAGCAGACCAACAGGGGCTGAAGCTTTCTTT.

The chain combines TRBV2 with TRBJ2-3; TRBD2 matches at 10 bases. CDR3 size: 14 residues. Per the germline V gene, CDR1 is SNHLY and CDR2 is FYNNEI. After removal of 8 bases from V and 6 bases from J, the junction contained 8 bases not matched to a gene. CDR3 nucleotides: TGTGCCAGCCATTCAGCGGGAGGGTCTGATACGCAGTATTTT. It encodes CASHSAGGSDTQYF. Variable domain in full (rest from reference TRBV2 and TRBJ2-3): EPEVTQTPSHQVTQMGQEVILRCVPISNHLYFYWYRQILGQKVEFLVSFYNNEISEKSEIFDDQFSVERPDGSNFTLKIRSTKLEDSAMYFCASHSAGGSDTQYFGPGTRLTVL.

V and J are TRBV9 and TRBJ2-3, with TRBD2 identical over 13 bases. Germline-derived CDR1 and CDR2 are SGDLS and YYNGEE. The junction had 8 bases not matched to a gene; V was cut back by 4 bases and J by 3 bases. The CDR3 totals 17 residues. The CDR3 nucleotides read TGTGCCAGCAGCCCCCCCGGACTAGCGGGAGTAACAGATACGCAGTATTTT. Translated, it gives CASSPPGLAGVTDTQYF.

This sequence joins TRBV5-4 and TRBJ2-5; 15 bases are a match to TRBD2. J was trimmed by 7 bases and V by 4 bases; bases with no gene match: 8. Germline loops: CDR1 SGHNT, CDR2 YYREEE (reference sequence). This CDR3 has 16 residues. The DNA for the CDR3 is TGTGCCAGCAGCACCGGACTAGCGGGAGGGCCCGGGACCCAGTACTTC. Amino acids: CASSTGLAGGPGTQYF. The entire variable domain, with the rest obtained from reference TRBV5-4 and TRBJ2-5, is as follows: ETGVTQSPTHLIKTRGQQVTLRCSSQSGHNTVSWYQQALGQGPQFIFQYYREEENGRGNFPPRFSGLQFPNYSSELNVNALELDDSALYLCASSTGLAGGPGTQYFGPGTRLLVL.

The chain carries TRBV8-2 and TRBJ2-6; TRBD1 is the table's D call, not checked against the DNA. TRBV8-2 is a pseudogene locus. This CDR3 region has 17 residues. CDR3 protein: CGSYQKITQSRANVLTF. In DNA form, the CDR3 reads TGTGGCAGTTACCAGAAGATAACACAAAGTCGGGCCAACGTCCTGACTTTC.